This TCR beta chain was sequenced during a study of cytomegalovirus exposure and HLA in healthy donors. Turning to the study itself: Early released data had tens of millions of unique TCRs, all coming from HLA-typed donors.

Researchers ran the PCR with 60 Vbeta and 13 Jbeta primers. The table came from immunoSEQ multiplex PCR; TCRdb's copy has only in-frame clones and leaves some out. Here the sample spans 180,000 or so clones, roughly 77% being singletons. The germline CDR1 and CDR2 sequences are SGHTA and FQGNSA. This CDR3 is built from 13 residues. V was cut by 8 bases and J by 9 bases, with 18 bases left in between. Study-wide points: Another analysis was done later, and it associated 17,000 or so TCR beta sequences with HLA alleles at 0.05 false discovery rate. High sensitivity and specificity were reportedly achieved when the classifier diagnosed cytomegalovirus status. A later look showed TCR association rates differing by HLA locus, highest for DRB1 and lowest for HLA-C.

About this clone itself: The antigen is undetermined.

The sample taken for sequencing was PBMCs. The chain has TRBV7-2 and TRBJ2-3; D unclear. This sequence originates from a woman in her thirties or forties in good health and CMV-seropositive. The CDR3 nucleotides read TGTGCCAGCTCCTCGGCTTCACAGATAACGCAGTATTTT. Residues: CASSSASQITQYF.